A single sample is the source of the 6 T cell receptor beta chains below, sequenced in a study of blood T cell repertoires in COVID-19. Using immunoSEQ multiplex PCR, the repertoire was profiled, and TCRdb retains in-frame clones only, with some absent. This table holds roughly 70,000 clones, roughly 73% found once. What was sequenced was peripheral blood. These receptors were collected from a woman aged 60-75 years with acute or convalescent COVID-19.

V and J are TRBV4-2 and TRBJ2-7, with TRBD2 matching 9 bases. The germline gives CDR1 LGHNA, CDR2 YNFKEQ. This CDR3 contains 17 residues. The ends lost 0 bases at V and 1 base at J; junction bases unmatched: 7. The CDR3, as DNA: TGTGCCAGCAGCCAAGATAGGCGGGGGGGCGGTTCCTACGAGCAGTACTTC. It specifies CASSQDRRGGGSYEQYF.

This clone has more than one count but fewer than ten. The rearrangement links TRBV18 to TRBJ2-1; possibly TRBD1 for D (6 bases). Germline V CDR1 and CDR2: KGHSH, LQKENI. Between the trimmed V and J ends, which lost 3 bases and 8 bases, there was a span of 17 bases. This CDR3 is 15 amino acids long. CDR3 coding DNA: TGTGCCAGCTCACCCGGACAGATCCTTTTGTATGAGCAGTTCTTC. Translated: CASSPGQILLYEQFF.

This chain uses TRBV19 with TRBJ1-5; D is unresolved. This CDR3 contains 15 residues. The V end lost 4 bases, the J end lost 1 base, and 11 bases lay between the germline ends. Germline CDR1 and CDR2: LNHDA and SQIVND (reference sequence). CDR3 in amino acids: CASSKRERSNQPQHF. The CDR3 nucleotides read TGTGCCAGTAGTAAGAGAGAGCGGAGCAATCAGCCCCAGCATTTT.

The chain carries TRBV19 and TRBJ2-2; possibly TRBD2 for D (7 bases). Trimming left V 7 bases short and J 6 bases short, with 21 bases between. This CDR3 region has 16 residues. CDR1 and CDR2 (germline): LNHDA, SQIVND (reference sequence). The CDR3 nucleotides read TGTGCCAGTAAGAATAGGGGGGGAGGAGGCCCCGGGGAGCTGTTTTTT. Protein sequence: CASKNRGGGGPGELFF.

The CDR3 region has the DNA TGTGCCAGTAGTTTCCGGGACAGGGGGGCCCTGAACACTGAAGCTTTCTTT. Encoded protein: CASSFRDRGALNTEAFF. The V gene is TRBV19, the J gene TRBJ1-1, with 11 bases aligning to TRBD1. CDR1 is LNHDA, CDR2 SQIVND, per germline (reference sequence). V lost 5 bases to trimming and J lost 0 bases; unmatched junction nucleotides: 8. The CDR3 spans 17 residues.

V and J are TRBV6-2 or TRBV6-3 and TRBJ2-3; TRBD2 agrees at 12 bases. V lost 2 bases to trimming and J lost 0 bases; unmatched junction nucleotides: 6. This CDR3 has 18 residues. The germline gives CDR1 MNHEY, CDR2 SVGEGT. The CDR3 region is CASSYPGTSGFSTDTQYF. The CDR3 coding sequence is TGTGCCAGCAGTTACCCCGGGACTAGCGGGTTTAGCACAGATACGCAGTATTTT.